The 29 T cell receptor beta chains in this list originate from one sample, sequenced in a study of shared clonotypes between healthy human individuals. Only CD45RO-negative cells positively selected for CCR7 counted as naive CD8 cells, so terminally differentiated effector memory CD45RA+ cells were excluded. Profiled with immunoSEQ multiplex PCR; TCRdb holds only in-frame clones, not every one. The data show around 1.9 million clones, approximately 92% seen once. What was sequenced was naive CD8+ T cells from PBMCs. The receptors originated from a man younger than 35 in good health. Some clones in this sample may be carry-over from other donors' samples.

The chain carries TRBV5-1 and TRBJ2-1; no definite D call. CDR3 length: 13 residues. Trimming removed 3 bases from V and 10 bases from J, with 14 bases in between. Germline loops: CDR1 SGHRS, CDR2 YFSETQ. DNA for the CDR3: TGCGCCAGCAGCTCCTCCCCTCGCAGAGAGCAGTTCTTC. This gives the protein CASSSSPRREQFF.

The rearrangement links TRBV9 to TRBJ2-1; tentative D call: TRBD2 (6 bases). This CDR3 is 16 amino acids long. The germline V gene encodes CDR1 SGDLS and CDR2 YYNGEE. Trimming removed 4 bases from V and 2 bases from J, with 16 bases in between. CDR3 nucleotide sequence: TGTGCCAGCAGCACCGCTAGCGTCGCGCCCTACAATGAGCAGTTCTTC. It codes for CASSTASVAPYNEQFF. Based on the CDR3 plus reference TRBV9 and TRBJ2-1, the full variable domain is DSGVTQTPKHLITATGQRVTLRCSPRSGDLSVYWYQQSLDQGLQFLIQYYNGEERAKGNILERFSAQQFPDLHSELNLSSLELGDSALYFCASSTASVAPYNEQFFGPGTRLTVL.

The rearrangement joins TRBV2 to TRBJ2-5; D unresolved. Trimming left V 11 bases short and J 2 bases short, with 9 bases between. Germline lookup yields CDR1 SNHLY and CDR2 FYNNEI. The CDR3 is 11 amino acids. The CDR3 protein is CAGSGQETQYF. CDR3 DNA: TGTGCCGGCTCAGGACAAGAGACCCAGTACTTC.

The V call is TRBV19, the J call TRBJ1-2; 8 nucleotides agree with TRBD1. The CDR3 has 15 residues. V was clipped by 9 bases and J by 0 bases; unmatched bases: 9. CDR1 and CDR2 from the germline V gene are LNHDA and SQIVND (reference sequence). CDR3 sequence reads: CASRDRHFTNYGYTF. The CDR3 DNA follows: TGTGCCAGCCGGGACAGGCATTTTACTAACTATGGCTACACCTTC.

CDR3 sequence: CASSQSTSIISGYTF. CDR3 nucleotide sequence: TGCGCCAGCAGCCAATCTACATCCATCATCTCTGGCTACACCTTC. V is TRBV4-1 and J is TRBJ1-2; D call uncertain. Per the germline V gene, CDR1 is MGHRA and CDR2 is YSYEKL. The CDR3 runs to 15 residues. The ends were cut back, 2 bases at V and 7 bases at J, with 17 bases in the middle.

The J gene is TRBJ2-1, the V gene TRBV11-2, with D maybe TRBD2 (5 bases). The CDR3 sequence is 12 residues long. V was pared by 6 bases and J by 8 bases, with 11 bases between. Germline V gives CDR1 SGHAT, CDR2 FQNNGV. CDR3 amino acids: CASRPTRDEQFF. CDR3 in DNA: TGTGCCAGCAGACCTACGAGGGATGAGCAGTTCTTC.

The J gene is TRBJ1-1, the V gene TRBV10-1; D remains ambiguous. The CDR3 runs 14 residues. Germline V lookup: CDR1 WNHNN, CDR2 SYGVQD (reference sequence). Trimming pared 0 bases from V and 0 bases from J, leaving 5 bases between. The CDR3 sequence: CASSESGMNTEAFF. CDR3 DNA: TGCGCCAGCAGTGAGTCCGGAATGAACACTGAAGCTTTCTTT.

This chain connects TRBV9 to TRBJ2-5; D is perhaps TRBD2 (6 bases). Germline V CDR1 and CDR2: SGDLS, YYNGEE. CDR3 length: 15 residues. V lost 3 bases and J 2 bases, leaving 14 bases between the germline ends. The CDR3 DNA reads as TGTGCCAGCAGCGATAGCGGCTTATATCAAGAGACCCAGTACTTC. Protein product: CASSDSGLYQETQYF.

The chain carries TRBV7-3 and TRBJ2-1; D is perhaps TRBD2 (6 bases). Trimming removed 1 base at V and 0 bases at J, with 19 bases between. The CDR3 has 19 residues. Germline lookup yields CDR1 SGHTA and CDR2 FQGTGA. In nucleotides, the CDR3 is TGTGCCAGCAGCTTAAAGCCCGCGGGAATAGTCGGCTCCTACAATGAGCAGTTCTTC. Protein sequence: CASSLKPAGIVGSYNEQFF.

The chain uses TRBV9 and TRBJ1-2; D is possibly TRBD1 (6 bases). From germline, CDR1 is SGDLS and CDR2 YYNGEE. CDR3 length: 15 amino acids. The germline V and J ends were trimmed by 4 bases and 4 bases, with 17 bases remaining between them. The CDR3 DNA is TGTGCCAGCAGCCATCCGAGGCAGGGGACCTATGGCTACACCTTC. It specifies CASSHPRQGTYGYTF. Full variable domain (outside the CDR3, taken from reference TRBV9 and TRBJ1-2): DSGVTQTPKHLITATGQRVTLRCSPRSGDLSVYWYQQSLDQGLQFLIQYYNGEERAKGNILERFSAQQFPDLHSELNLSSLELGDSALYFCASSHPRQGTYGYTFGSGTRLTVV.

About this clone: Germline and junction disagree at one end, which may indicate a read error. The V call is TRBV11-2, the J call TRBJ2-7; a possible D gene is TRBD2 (5 bases). Germline V lookup: CDR1 SGHAT, CDR2 FQNNGV. The CDR3 contains 15 residues. The CDR3 sequence: CASSLGLEAWYGQYF. The CDR3 DNA is TGTGCCAGCAGCTTAGGGTTGGAGGCTTGGTACGGGCAGTACTTC.

CDR3 DNA: TGCAGCGTTGAATTTGGGGGGGGAGGGCCTGAAGCTTTCTTT. Translated: CSVEFGGGGPEAFF. The V call is TRBV29-1, the J call TRBJ1-1, with D maybe TRBD1 (5 bases). This CDR3 contains 14 residues. Trimming took 2 bases from V and 6 from J, leaving 16 bases between them. Germline CDR1 is SQVTM and CDR2 is ANQGSEA. Drawing the rest from reference TRBV29-1 and TRBJ1-1, the complete variable domain is SAVISQKPSRDICQRGTSLTIQCQVDSQVTMMFWYRQQPGQSLTLIATANQGSEATYESGFVIDKFPISRPNLTFSTLTVSNMSPEDSSIYLCSVEFGGGGPEAFFGQGTRLTVV.

The genes are TRBV19 and TRBJ1-1, with 7 nucleotides matching TRBD1. The CDR3 contains 17 residues. The V segment lost 6 bases and the J segment 1 base; nucleotides outside the gene matches: 14. The germline gives CDR1 LNHDA, CDR2 SQIVND (reference sequence). The CDR3 sequence is CASRFQGGYGKNTEAFF. The DNA for the CDR3 is TGTGCCAGTAGATTCCAGGGGGGATACGGGAAGAACACTGAAGCTTTCTTT.

The chain joins TRBV4-1 to TRBJ2-7, with D maybe TRBD2 (6 bases). Germline loops: CDR1 MGHRA, CDR2 YSYEKL. The CDR3 extends over 17 amino acids. The V end lost 0 bases, the J end lost 3 bases, and 18 bases lay between the germline ends. The CDR3 sequence: CASSQDPAVGRSYEQYF. CDR3 DNA: TGCGCCAGCAGCCAAGACCCCGCGGTCGGGAGAAGCTACGAGCAGTACTTC.

This chain joins TRBV7-3 and TRBJ2-1; 9 bases map to TRBD1. The CDR3 has 14 residues. CDR1 is SGHTA and CDR2 is FQGTGA in the germline V gene. The V gene end was trimmed by 5 bases and the J gene end by 7 bases; junction bases not matched to a gene: 6. The CDR3 protein is CASSPLGQGNEQFF. DNA for the CDR3: TGTGCCAGCAGCCCTCTGGGACAGGGTAATGAGCAGTTCTTC.

The chain is built from TRBV28 and TRBJ2-1, with TRBD2 identical over 9 bases. V trimming: 7 bases; J trimming: 2 bases; junction bases outside the gene matches: 12. Germline-derived CDR1 and CDR2 are MDHEN and SYDVKM. The CDR3 runs 17 residues. In nucleotides, the CDR3 is TGTGCCAGCACCTTAGTGGTAGCGGGAGAGACCTACAATGAGCAGTTCTTC. Translated: CASTLVVAGETYNEQFF. The variable domain in full, with the rest retrieved from reference TRBV28 and TRBJ2-1, is DVKVTQSSRYLVKRTGEKVFLECVQDMDHENMFWYRQDPGLGLRLIYFSYDVKMKEKGDIPEGYSVSREKKERFSLILESASTNQTSMYLCASTLVVAGETYNEQFFGPGTRLTVL.

Regarding this clone: This specimen includes other DNA sequences encoding the same CDR3. V and J are TRBV7-6 and TRBJ2-5; 7 bases align to TRBD1. This CDR3 spans 13 amino acids. From germline, CDR1 is SGHVS and CDR2 FNYEAQ. The junction had 3 bases not matched to a gene; V was cut back by 5 bases and J by 3 bases. The DNA for the CDR3 is TGTGCCAGCAGCCTAGACAGGGAAGAGACCCAGTACTTC. Protein: CASSLDREETQYF. The whole variable domain, filled in from reference TRBV7-6 and TRBJ2-5, reads GAGVSQSPRYKVTKRGQDVALRCDPISGHVSLYWYRQALGQGPEFLTYFNYEAQQDKSGLPNDRFSAERPEGSISTLTIQRTEQRDSAMYRCASSLDREETQYFGPGTRLLVL.

The rearrangement joins TRBV5-4 to TRBJ2-1, with a weak D call TRBD1 (6 bases). CDR3 length: 14 residues. Trimming took 5 bases from V and 4 from J, leaving 13 bases between them. CDR1 is SGHNT, CDR2 YYREEE, per germline (reference sequence). This chain's CDR3 is CASSTGTLYNEQFF. CDR3 in DNA: TGTGCCAGCAGTACCGGGACACTTTACAATGAGCAGTTCTTC. Combining the CDR3 with reference TRBV5-4 and TRBJ2-1 gives the whole variable domain ETGVTQSPTHLIKTRGQQVTLRCSSQSGHNTVSWYQQALGQGPQFIFQYYREEENGRGNFPPRFSGLQFPNYSSELNVNALELDDSALYLCASSTGTLYNEQFFGPGTRLTVL.

The chain uses TRBV30 and TRBJ1-2; D unclear. The CDR3 runs 11 residues. Per germline, CDR1 GTSNPN and CDR2 SVGIG (reference sequence). With 2 bases removed from V and 10 bases from J, the gap between germline ends came to 11 bases. CDR3 protein: CAWSFGPLYTF. CDR3 DNA: TGTGCCTGGAGTTTTGGGCCCCTCTACACCTTC. Filled out from reference TRBV30 and TRBJ1-2, the complete variable domain reads SQTIHQWPATLVQPVGSPLSLECTVEGTSNPNLYWYRQAAGRGLQLLFYSVGIGQISSEVPQNLSASRPQDRQFILSSKKLLLSDSGFYLCAWSFGPLYTFGSGTRLTVV.

V is TRBV7-3 and J is TRBJ2-1; D may be TRBD1 (7 bases). CDR3 length: 15 residues. Germline V gives CDR1 SGHTA, CDR2 FQGTGA. V was clipped by 3 bases and J by 7 bases, with 16 bases between them. This CDR3 reads CASSFDPGGRNEQFF. CDR3 coding DNA: TGTGCCAGCAGCTTCGATCCAGGGGGGCGAAATGAGCAGTTCTTC.

The rearrangement links TRBV21-1 to TRBJ2-1; TRBD1, the D gene given by the table, was not confirmed from the DNA. TRBV21-1 is labeled a pseudogene. This CDR3 spans 14 amino acids. The CDR3 DNA reads TGTGCCAGCAGCGGGCCCTGGGACAGGGGTCGGGAGTTCTTC. This translates into CASSGPWDRGREFF.

As for this clone: The sample contains more than one DNA sequence encoding this CDR3. The gene calls are TRBV9 and TRBJ1-1; D is ambiguous. Trimming stripped 0 bases from V and 8 bases from J, with 11 bases between. Germline V gives CDR1 SGDLS, CDR2 YYNGEE. This CDR3 comprises 13 residues. CDR3 in DNA: TGTGCCAGCAGCGTAGGTCCGGGATGGGAAGCTTTCTTT. This translates into CASSVGPGWEAFF.

The chain carries TRBV28 and TRBJ1-2; 8 bases agree with TRBD1. CDR1 and CDR2 from the germline V gene are MDHEN and SYDVKM. V lost 7 bases, J lost 7 bases, and 8 bases stayed unmatched. The CDR3 extends over 13 amino acids. CDR3 sequence reads: CASNPGGAGGYTF. Here the CDR3 DNA reads TGTGCCAGCAACCCAGGGGGCGCCGGTGGCTACACCTTC.

V usage is TRBV10-3 and J usage is TRBJ1-2, with a weak D call TRBD1 (6 bases). Germline CDR1 and CDR2: ENHRY and SYGVKD. The CDR3 runs 14 residues. V lost 6 bases, J lost 1 base, and 12 bases lay in between. The CDR3 DNA sequence: TGTGCCATCAGAGACTCGGACAGTAACTATGGCTACACCTTC. The encoded protein is CAIRDSDSNYGYTF.

V and J are TRBV6-1 and TRBJ1-1; perhaps TRBD1 as D (6 bases). The CDR3 totals 15 residues. V lost 1 base to trimming and J lost 0 bases, with 9 bases between them. Looked up from germline, CDR1 is MNHNS and CDR2 is SASEGT. This chain's CDR3 is CASSEVRGLNTEAFF. CDR3 sequence (DNA): TGTGCCAGCAGTGAAGTGAGGGGGTTGAACACTGAAGCTTTCTTT.

Points on this clone: Other DNA sequences within the sample encode an identical CDR3. This chain links TRBV30 with TRBJ2-7; no clear D. Germline loops: CDR1 GTSNPN, CDR2 SVGIG (reference sequence). The CDR3 is 12 amino acids. Deletions cut 4 bases from V and 3 bases from J, with 10 bases between. The CDR3 loop is CAWTAGNYEQYF. Here the CDR3 DNA reads TGTGCCTGGACTGCCGGAAACTACGAGCAGTACTTC.

The sample holds one count of this clone. This rearrangement joins TRBV10-3 to TRBJ2-3; D remains unclear. The V end lost 1 base, the J end lost 2 bases, and 13 bases lay between the germline ends. The CDR3 loop spans 16 amino acids. Germline values: CDR1 ENHRY, CDR2 SYGVKD. CDR3 bases: TGTGCCATCAGTGAGTACCCGGACGGGTCCACAGATACGCAGTATTTT. It is translated as CAISEYPDGSTDTQYF.

The V call is TRBV4-3, the J call TRBJ1-5, with a weak D call TRBD1 (5 bases). Looked up from germline, CDR1 is LGHNA and CDR2 is YSLEER. The CDR3 runs to 18 residues. V lost 0 bases and J 1 base, leaving 16 bases between the germline ends. In DNA form, the CDR3 reads TGCGCCAGCAGCCAAGATATCCCCGGGGGAATAAGCAATCAGCCCCAGCATTTT. This codes for CASSQDIPGGISNQPQHF.

This clone was recorded once. The J gene is TRBJ2-7, the V gene TRBV6-5; D gene unclear. This CDR3 is built from 16 residues. V gave up 0 bases and J gave up 2 bases, with 14 bases separating them. CDR1 and CDR2 (germline): MNHEY, SVGAGI. CDR3 nucleotides: TGTGCCAGCAGTTACTCGGTAGCCGCAGAAACCTACGAGCAGTACTTC. Protein sequence: CASSYSVAAETYEQYF.